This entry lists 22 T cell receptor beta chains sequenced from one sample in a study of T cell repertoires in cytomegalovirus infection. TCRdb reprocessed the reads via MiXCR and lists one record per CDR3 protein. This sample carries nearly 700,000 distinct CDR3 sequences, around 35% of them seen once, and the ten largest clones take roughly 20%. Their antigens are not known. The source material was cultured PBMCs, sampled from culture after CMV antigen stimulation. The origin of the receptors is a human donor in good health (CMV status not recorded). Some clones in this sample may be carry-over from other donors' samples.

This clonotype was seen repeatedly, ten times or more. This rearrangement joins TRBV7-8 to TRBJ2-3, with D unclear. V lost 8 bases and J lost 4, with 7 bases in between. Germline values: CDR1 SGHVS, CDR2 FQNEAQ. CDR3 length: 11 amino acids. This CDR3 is CASGLADTQYF. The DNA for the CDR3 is TGTGCCAGCGGGCTTGCAGATACGCAGTATTTT.

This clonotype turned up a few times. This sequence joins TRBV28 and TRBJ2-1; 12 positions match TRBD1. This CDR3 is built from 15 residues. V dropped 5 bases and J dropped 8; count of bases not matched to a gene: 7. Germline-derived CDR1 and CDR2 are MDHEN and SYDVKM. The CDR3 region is CASSVGTGGPDEQFF. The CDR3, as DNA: TGTGCCAGCAGTGTCGGGACAGGGGGCCCGGATGAGCAGTTCTTC.

In DNA form, the CDR3 reads TGCAGTGCTATACCGCGGAGGGAACCACTCGAGCAGTACTTC. Its translation is CSAIPRREPLEQYF. The V call is TRBV20-1, the J call TRBJ2-7; weak D call: TRBD2 (6 bases). The CDR3 spans 14 residues. V lost 4 bases, J lost 6 bases, and 19 bases lay in between. From germline, CDR1 is DFQATT and CDR2 SNEGSKA (reference sequence).

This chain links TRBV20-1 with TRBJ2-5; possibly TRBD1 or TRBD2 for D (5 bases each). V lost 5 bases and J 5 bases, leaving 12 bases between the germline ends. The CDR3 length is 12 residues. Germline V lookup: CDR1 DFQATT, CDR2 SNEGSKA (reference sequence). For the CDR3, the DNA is TGCAGTGCTTGGGACCAACCGGAGACCCAGTACTTC. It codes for CSAWDQPETQYF.

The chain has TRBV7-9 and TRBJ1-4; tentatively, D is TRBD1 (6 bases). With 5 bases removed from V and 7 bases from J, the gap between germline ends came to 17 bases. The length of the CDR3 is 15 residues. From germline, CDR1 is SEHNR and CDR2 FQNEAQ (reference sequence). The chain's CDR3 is CASSPFRGVAEKLFF. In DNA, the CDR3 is TGTGCCAGCAGCCCCTTTAGGGGGGTGGCTGAAAAACTGTTTTTT.

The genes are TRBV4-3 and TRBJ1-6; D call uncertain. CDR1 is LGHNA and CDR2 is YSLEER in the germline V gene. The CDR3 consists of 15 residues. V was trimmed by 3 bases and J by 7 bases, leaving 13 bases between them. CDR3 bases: TGCGCCAGCAGCCAGGTTATGATGGGGAATTCACCCCTCCACTTT. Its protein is CASSQVMMGNSPLHF.

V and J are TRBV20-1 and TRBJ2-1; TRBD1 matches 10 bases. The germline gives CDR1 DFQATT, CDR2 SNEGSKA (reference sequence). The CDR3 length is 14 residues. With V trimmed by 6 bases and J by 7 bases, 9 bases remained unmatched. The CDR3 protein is CSANRDRGPNEQFF. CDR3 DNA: TGCAGTGCAAACCGGGACAGGGGTCCGAATGAGCAGTTCTTC.

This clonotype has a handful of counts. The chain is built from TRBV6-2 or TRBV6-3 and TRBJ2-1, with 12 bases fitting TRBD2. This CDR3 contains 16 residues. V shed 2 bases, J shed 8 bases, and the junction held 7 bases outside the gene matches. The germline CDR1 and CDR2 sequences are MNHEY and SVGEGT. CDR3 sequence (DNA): TGTGCCAGCAGTTACGGGGGACTAGCGGGCGCGGATGAGCAGTTCTTC. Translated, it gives CASSYGGLAGADEQFF.

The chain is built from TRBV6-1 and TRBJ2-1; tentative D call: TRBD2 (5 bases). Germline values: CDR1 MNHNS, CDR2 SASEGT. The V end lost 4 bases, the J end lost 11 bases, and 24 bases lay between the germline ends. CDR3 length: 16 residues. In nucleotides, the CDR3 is TGTGCCAGCAGTGCCCTAGGACTCCGGATGGTGTCTAAGCAGTTCTTC. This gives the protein CASSALGLRMVSKQFF.

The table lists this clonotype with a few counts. CDR3 amino acids: CASSPGTALNIQYF. DNA of the CDR3: TGTGCCAGCAGTCCCGGGACAGCTCTAAACATTCAGTACTTC. The chain is built from TRBV12-3 or TRBV12-4 and TRBJ2-4, with TRBD1 matching over 7 bases. Trimming took 5 bases from V and 6 from J; bases not matched to a gene: 7. The CDR3 extends over 14 amino acids.

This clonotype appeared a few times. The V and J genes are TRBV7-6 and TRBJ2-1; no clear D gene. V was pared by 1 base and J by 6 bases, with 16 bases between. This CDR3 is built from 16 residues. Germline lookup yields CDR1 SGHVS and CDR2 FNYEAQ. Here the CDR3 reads CASSLDVAAGLNEQFF. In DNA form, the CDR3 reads TGTGCCAGCAGCTTAGATGTGGCGGCAGGCCTCAATGAGCAGTTCTTC.

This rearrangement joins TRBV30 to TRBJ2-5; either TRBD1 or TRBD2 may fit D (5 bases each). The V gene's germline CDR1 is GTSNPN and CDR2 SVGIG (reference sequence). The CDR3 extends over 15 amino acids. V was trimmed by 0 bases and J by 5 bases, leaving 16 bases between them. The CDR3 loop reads CAWSVQGDLWETQYF. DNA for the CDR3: TGTGCCTGGAGTGTACAAGGGGACCTGTGGGAGACCCAGTACTTC.

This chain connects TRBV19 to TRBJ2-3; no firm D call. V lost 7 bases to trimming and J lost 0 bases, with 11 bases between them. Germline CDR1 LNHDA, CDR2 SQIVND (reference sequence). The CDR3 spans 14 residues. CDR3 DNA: TGTGCCAGTAAAACGGTGACTAGCACAGATACGCAGTATTTT. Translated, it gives CASKTVTSTDTQYF.

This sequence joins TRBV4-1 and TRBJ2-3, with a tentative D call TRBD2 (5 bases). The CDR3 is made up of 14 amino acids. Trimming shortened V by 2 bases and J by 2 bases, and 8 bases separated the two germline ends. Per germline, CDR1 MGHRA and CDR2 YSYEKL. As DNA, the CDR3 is TGCGCCAGCAGCCAATCGGGGAACACAGATACGCAGTATTTT. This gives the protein CASSQSGNTDTQYF.

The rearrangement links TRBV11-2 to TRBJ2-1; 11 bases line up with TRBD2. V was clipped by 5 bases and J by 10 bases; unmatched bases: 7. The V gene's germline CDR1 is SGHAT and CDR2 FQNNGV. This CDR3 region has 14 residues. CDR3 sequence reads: CASSRLAGRLEQFF. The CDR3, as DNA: TGTGCCAGCAGCCGACTAGCGGGGCGGCTCGAGCAGTTCTTC.

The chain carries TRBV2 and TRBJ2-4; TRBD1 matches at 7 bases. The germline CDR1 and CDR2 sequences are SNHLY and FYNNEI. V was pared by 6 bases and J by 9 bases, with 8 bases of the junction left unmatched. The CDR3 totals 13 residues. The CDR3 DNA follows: TGTGCCAGCAGCTCCACCAGGGACAGCATTCAGTACTTC. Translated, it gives CASSSTRDSIQYF.

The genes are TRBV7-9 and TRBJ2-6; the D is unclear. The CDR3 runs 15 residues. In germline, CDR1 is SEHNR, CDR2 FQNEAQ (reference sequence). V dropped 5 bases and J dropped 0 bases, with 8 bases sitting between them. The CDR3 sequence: CASSDAPSGANVLTF. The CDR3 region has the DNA TGTGCCAGCAGCGACGCGCCCTCTGGGGCCAACGTCCTGACTTTC.

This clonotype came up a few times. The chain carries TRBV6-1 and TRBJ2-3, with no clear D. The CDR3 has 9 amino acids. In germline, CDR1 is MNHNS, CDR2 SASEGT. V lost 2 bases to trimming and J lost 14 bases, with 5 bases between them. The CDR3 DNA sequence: TGTGCCAGCAGTGAATTACGGTATTTT. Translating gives CASSELRYF.

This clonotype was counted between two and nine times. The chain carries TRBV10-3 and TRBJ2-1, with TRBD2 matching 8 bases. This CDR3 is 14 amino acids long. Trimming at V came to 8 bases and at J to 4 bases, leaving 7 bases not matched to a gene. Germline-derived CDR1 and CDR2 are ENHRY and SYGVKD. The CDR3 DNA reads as TGTGCCATCGGGAAAAGCGGGAGTTACAATGAGCAGTTCTTC. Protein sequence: CAIGKSGSYNEQFF.

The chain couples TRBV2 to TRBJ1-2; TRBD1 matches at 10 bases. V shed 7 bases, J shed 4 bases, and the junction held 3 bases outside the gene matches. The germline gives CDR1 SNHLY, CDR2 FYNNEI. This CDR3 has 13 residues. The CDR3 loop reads CASTDRGFYGYTF. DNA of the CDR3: TGTGCCAGCACGGACAGGGGGTTCTATGGCTACACCTTC.

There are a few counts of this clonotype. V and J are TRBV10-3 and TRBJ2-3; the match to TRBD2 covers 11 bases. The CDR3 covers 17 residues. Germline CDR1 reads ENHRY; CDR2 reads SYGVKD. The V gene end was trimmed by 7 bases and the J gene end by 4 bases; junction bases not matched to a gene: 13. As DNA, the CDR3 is TGTGCCATCAAAAGGGGGACTAGCGGAACGAGGGCAGATACGCAGTATTTT. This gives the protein CAIKRGTSGTRADTQYF.

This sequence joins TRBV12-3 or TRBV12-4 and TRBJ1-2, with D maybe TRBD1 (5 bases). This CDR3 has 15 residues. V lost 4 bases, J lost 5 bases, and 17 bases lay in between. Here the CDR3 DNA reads TGTGCCAGCAGTTCAAGTGGACGGACAATTTATGGCTACACCTTC. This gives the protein CASSSSGRTIYGYTF.